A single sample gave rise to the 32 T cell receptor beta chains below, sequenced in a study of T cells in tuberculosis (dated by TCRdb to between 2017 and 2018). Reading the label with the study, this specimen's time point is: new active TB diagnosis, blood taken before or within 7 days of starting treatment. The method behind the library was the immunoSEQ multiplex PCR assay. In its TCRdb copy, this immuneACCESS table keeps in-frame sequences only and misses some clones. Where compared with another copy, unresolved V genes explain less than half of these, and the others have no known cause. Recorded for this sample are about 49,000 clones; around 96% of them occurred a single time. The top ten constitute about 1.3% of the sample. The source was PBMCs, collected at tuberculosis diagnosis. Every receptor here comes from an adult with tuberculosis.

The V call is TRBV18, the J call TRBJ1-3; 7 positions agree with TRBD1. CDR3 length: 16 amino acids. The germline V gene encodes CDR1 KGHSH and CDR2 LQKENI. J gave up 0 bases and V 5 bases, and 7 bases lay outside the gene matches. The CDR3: CASSSIQGTSGNTIYF. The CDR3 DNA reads TGTGCCAGCTCATCCATACAGGGGACCTCTGGAAACACCATATATTTT.

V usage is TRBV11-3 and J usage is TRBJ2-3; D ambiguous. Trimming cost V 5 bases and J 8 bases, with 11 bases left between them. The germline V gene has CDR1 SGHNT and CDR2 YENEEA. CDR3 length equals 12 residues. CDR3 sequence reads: CASSPHAGTQYF. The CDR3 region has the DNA TGTGCCAGCAGCCCCCACGCCGGTACGCAGTATTTT.

CDR3 region: CASSSTGTSNNEQFF. For the CDR3, the DNA is TGTGCCAGCAGCTCAACCGGGACTAGTAACAATGAGCAGTTCTTC. The chain combines TRBV9 with TRBJ2-1, with 8 bases aligning to TRBD2. The germline V gene has CDR1 SGDLS and CDR2 YYNGEE. The V gene end was trimmed by 4 bases and the J gene end by 5 bases; junction bases not matched to a gene: 8. The CDR3 spans 15 residues.

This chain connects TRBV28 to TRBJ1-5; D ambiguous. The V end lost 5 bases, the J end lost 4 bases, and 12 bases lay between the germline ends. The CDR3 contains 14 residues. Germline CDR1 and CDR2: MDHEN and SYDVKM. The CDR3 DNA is TGTGCCAGCAGTGCCCCTGGAGGGAATCAGCCCCAGCATTTT. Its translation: CASSAPGGNQPQHF.

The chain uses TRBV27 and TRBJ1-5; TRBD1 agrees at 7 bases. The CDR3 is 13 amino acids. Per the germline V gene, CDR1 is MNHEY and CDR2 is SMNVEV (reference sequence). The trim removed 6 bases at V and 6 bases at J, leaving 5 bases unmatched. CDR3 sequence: CASRQGSGQPQHF. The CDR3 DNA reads TGTGCCAGCAGACAGGGGTCCGGTCAGCCCCAGCATTTT.

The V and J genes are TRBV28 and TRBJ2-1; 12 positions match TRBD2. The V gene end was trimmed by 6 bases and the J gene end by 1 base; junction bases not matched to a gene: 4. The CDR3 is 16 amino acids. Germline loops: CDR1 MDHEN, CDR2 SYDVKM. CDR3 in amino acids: CASSRTSGASYNEQFF. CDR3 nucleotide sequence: TGTGCCAGCAGCCGGACTAGCGGGGCTTCCTACAATGAGCAGTTCTTC.

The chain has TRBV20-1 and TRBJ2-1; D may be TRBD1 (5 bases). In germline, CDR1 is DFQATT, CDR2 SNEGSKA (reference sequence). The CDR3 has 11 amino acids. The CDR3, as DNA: TGCAGCGTGGACAACTACAATGAGCAGTTCTTC. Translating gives CSVDNYNEQFF.

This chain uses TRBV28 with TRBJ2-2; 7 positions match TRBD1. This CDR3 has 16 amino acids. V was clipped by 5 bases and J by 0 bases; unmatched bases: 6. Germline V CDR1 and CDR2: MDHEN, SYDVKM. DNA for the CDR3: TGTGCCAGCAGTGACCTCGGGACAGCGAACACCGGGGAGCTGTTTTTT. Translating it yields CASSDLGTANTGELFF.

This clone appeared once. This CDR3 is CASSAGGPDTQYF. DNA of the CDR3: TGTGCCAGTAGTGCGGGAGGTCCAGATACGCAGTATTTT. V gene TRBV19 combines with J gene TRBJ2-3; 8 bases map to TRBD2. CDR3 length: 13 residues. Per the germline V gene, CDR1 is LNHDA and CDR2 is SQIVND (reference sequence). Germline trimming cut 5 bases from V and 4 bases from J; bases unmatched to any gene: 2.

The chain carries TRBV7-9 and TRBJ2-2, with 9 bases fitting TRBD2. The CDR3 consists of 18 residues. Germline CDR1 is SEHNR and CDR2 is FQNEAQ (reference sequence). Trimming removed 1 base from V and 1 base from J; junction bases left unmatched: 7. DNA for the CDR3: TGTGCCAGCAGCTTAGATAAGCGGGAGGTTGTGAACACCGGGGAGCTGTTTTTT. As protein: CASSLDKREVVNTGELFF.

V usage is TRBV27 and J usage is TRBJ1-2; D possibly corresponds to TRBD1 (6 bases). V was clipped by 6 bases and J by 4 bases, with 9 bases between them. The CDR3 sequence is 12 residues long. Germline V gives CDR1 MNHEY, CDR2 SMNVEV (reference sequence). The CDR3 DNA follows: TGTGCCAGCAGAGCCAGGGGCTATGGCTACACCTTC. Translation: CASRARGYGYTF.

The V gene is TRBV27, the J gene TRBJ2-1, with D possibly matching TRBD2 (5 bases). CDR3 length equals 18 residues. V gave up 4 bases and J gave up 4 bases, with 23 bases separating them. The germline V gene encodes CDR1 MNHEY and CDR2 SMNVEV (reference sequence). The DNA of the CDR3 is TGTGCCAGCAGTTCAGTCATGGGAGAGGTGCGGAATTACAATGAGCAGTTCTTC. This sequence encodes CASSSVMGEVRNYNEQFF.

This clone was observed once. The CDR3 reads CASNPSGLVPGYEQFF. For the CDR3, the DNA is TGTGCCAGCAACCCTTCTGGACTGGTGCCCGGTTATGAGCAGTTCTTC. The J gene is TRBJ2-1, the V gene TRBV28; D perhaps matches TRBD2 (5 bases). The CDR3 runs to 16 residues. The V and J ends lost 7 bases and 8 bases respectively, with 24 bases between them. Germline V lookup: CDR1 MDHEN, CDR2 SYDVKM.

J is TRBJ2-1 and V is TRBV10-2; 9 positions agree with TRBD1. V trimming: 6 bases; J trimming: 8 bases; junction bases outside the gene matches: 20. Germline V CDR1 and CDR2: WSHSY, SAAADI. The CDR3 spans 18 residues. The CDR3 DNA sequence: TGCGCCAGCAGCGGTACATCGGATACAGGGGGCCGTTACGATGAGCAGTTCTTC. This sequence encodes CASSGTSDTGGRYDEQFF.

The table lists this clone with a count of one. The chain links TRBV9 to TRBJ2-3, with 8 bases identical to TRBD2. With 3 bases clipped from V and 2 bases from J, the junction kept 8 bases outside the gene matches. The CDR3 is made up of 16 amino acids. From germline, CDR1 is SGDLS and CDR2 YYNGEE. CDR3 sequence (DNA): TGTGCCAGCAGCGGGTCGATACTAGCGGTCACAGATACGCAGTATTTT. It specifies CASSGSILAVTDTQYF.

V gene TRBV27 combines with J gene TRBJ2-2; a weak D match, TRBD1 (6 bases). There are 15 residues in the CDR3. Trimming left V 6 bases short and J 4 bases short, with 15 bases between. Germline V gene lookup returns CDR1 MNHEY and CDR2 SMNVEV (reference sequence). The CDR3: CASRPNRAATGELFF. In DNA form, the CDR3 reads TGTGCCAGCAGACCTAACAGGGCGGCCACCGGGGAGCTGTTTTTT.

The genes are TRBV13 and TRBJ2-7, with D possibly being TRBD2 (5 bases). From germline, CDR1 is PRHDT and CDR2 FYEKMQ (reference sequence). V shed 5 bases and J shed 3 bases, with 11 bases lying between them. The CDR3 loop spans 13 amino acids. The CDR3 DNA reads TGTGCCAGCAGCCCGGGAATCGACTACGAGCAGTACTTC. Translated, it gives CASSPGIDYEQYF.

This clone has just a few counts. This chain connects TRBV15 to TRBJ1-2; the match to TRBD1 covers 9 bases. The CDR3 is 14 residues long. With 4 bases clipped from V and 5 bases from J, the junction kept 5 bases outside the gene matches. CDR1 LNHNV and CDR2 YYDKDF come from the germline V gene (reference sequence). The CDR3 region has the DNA TGTGCCACCAGCAACGGGGGGACAGGGTATGGCTACACCTTC. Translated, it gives CATSNGGTGYGYTF.

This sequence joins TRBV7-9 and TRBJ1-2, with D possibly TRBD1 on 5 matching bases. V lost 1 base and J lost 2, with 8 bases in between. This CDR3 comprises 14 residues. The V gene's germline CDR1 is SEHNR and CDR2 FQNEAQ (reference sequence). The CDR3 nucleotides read TGTGCCAGCAGCTTAGTGGCAGGGAACTATGGCTACACCTTC. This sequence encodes CASSLVAGNYGYTF.

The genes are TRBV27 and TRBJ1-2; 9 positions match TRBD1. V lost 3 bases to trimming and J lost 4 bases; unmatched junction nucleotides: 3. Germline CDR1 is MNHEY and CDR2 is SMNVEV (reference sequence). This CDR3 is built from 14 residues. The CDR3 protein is CASSFQTGGYGYTF. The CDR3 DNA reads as TGTGCCAGCAGTTTTCAGACAGGGGGCTATGGCTACACCTTC.

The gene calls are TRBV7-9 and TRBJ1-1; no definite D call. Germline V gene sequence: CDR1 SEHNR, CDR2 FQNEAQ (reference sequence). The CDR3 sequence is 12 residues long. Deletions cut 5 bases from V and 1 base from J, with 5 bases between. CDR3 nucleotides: TGTGCCAGCAGCGTCCAGAACACTGAAGCTTTCTTT. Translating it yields CASSVQNTEAFF.

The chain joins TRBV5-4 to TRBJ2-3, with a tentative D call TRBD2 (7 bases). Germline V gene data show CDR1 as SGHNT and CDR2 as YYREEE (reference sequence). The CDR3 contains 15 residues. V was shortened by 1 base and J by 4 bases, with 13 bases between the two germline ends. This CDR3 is CASSLKGRGADTQYF. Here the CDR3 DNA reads TGTGCCAGCAGCTTGAAAGGGAGGGGGGCAGATACGCAGTATTTT.

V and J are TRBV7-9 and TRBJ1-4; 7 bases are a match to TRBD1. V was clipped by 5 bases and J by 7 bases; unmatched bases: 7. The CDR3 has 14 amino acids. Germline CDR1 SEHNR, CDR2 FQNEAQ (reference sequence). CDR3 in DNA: TGTGCCAGCAGCGGTCCGGGACAGACTGAAAAACTGTTTTTT. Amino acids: CASSGPGQTEKLFF.

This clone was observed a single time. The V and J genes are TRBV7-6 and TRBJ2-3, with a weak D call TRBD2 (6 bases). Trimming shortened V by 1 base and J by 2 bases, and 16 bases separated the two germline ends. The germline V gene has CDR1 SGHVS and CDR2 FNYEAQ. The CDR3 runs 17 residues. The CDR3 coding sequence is TGTGCCAGCAGCTTAGAGACTAGGGTAGGGGCCACAGATACGCAGTATTTT. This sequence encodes CASSLETRVGATDTQYF. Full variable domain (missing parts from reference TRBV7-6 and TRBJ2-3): GAGVSQSPRYKVTKRGQDVALRCDPISGHVSLYWYRQALGQGPEFLTYFNYEAQQDKSGLPNDRFSAERPEGSISTLTIQRTEQRDSAMYRCASSLETRVGATDTQYFGPGTRLTVL.

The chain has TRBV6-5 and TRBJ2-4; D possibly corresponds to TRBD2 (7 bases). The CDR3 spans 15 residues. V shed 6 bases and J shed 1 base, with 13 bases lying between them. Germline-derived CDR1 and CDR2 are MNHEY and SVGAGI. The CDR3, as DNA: TGTGCCAGCAGAAGCGGGACATGGGCCAAAAACATTCAGTACTTC. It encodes CASRSGTWAKNIQYF.

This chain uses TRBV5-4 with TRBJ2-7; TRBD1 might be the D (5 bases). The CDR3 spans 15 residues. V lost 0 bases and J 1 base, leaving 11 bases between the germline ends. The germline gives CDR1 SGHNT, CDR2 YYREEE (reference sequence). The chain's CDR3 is CASSLDGQGSYEQYF. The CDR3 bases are TGTGCCAGCAGCTTGGATGGGCAGGGATCCTACGAGCAGTACTTC. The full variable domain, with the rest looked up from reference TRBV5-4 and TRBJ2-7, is ETGVTQSPTHLIKTRGQQVTLRCSSQSGHNTVSWYQQALGQGPQFIFQYYREEENGRGNFPPRFSGLQFPNYSSELNVNALELDDSALYLCASSLDGQGSYEQYFGPGTRLTVT.

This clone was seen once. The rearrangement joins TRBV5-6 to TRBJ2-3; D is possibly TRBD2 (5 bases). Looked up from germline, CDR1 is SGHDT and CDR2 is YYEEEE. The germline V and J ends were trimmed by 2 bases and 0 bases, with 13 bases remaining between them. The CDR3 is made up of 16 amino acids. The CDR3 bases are TGTGCCAGCAGCTTTTTGGCGGGCCTGAGCACAGATACGCAGTATTTT. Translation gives CASSFLAGLSTDTQYF.

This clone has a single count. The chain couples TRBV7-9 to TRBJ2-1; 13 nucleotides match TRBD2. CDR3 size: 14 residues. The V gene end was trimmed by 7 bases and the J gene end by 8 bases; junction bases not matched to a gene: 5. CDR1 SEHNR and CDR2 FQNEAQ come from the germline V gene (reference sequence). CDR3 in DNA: TGTGCCAGCATCGGACTAGCGGGAGAGCATGAGCAGTTCTTC. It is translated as CASIGLAGEHEQFF.

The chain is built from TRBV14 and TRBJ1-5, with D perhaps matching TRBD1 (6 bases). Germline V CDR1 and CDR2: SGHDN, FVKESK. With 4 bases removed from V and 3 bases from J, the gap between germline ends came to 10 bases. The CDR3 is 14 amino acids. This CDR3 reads CASSLPGHNQPQHF. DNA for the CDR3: TGTGCCAGCAGCCTGCCGGGACACAATCAGCCCCAGCATTTT.

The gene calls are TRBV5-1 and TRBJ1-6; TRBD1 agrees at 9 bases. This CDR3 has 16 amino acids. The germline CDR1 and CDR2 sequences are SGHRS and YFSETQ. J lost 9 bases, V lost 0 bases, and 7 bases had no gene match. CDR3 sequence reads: CASSLADRGSGSPLHF. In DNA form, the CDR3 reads TGCGCCAGCAGCTTGGCGGACAGGGGATCGGGTTCACCCCTCCACTTT.

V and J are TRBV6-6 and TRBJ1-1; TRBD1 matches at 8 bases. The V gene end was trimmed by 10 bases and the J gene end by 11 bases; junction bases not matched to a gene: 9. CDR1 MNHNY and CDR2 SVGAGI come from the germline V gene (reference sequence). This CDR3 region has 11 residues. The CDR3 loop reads CATSSDRAAFF. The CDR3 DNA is TGTGCCACCTCCTCGGACAGGGCGGCTTTCTTT.

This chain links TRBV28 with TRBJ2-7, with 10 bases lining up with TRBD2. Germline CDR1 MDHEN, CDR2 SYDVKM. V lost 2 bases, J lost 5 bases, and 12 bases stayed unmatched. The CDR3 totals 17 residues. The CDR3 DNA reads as TGTGCCAGCAGTTTAAGGTCCTTGGCTAGCGGGAGCAACGAGCAGTACTTC. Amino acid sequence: CASSLRSLASGSNEQYF.